These 8 T cell receptor beta chains were sequenced from one sample in a study of human T cells and chemical hapten exposure. TCRdb called the RACE reads again in MiXCR, with one record for every CDR3 protein. The repertoire includes 130,000 or so distinct CDR3 sequences, 8.5% to 9.5% of them detected once, and roughly 1.6% sits in the top ten. As to time point: healthy volunteer bleed at 2 weeks. It was from unfractionated whole blood that total RNA was extracted. Sequencing input: whole blood. These receptors all come from a male donor in good health. Some clones in this sample may be carry-over from other donors' samples.

This clonotype was counted ten times or more. This chain joins TRBV11-2 and TRBJ2-1; 7 bases are shared with TRBD2. CDR3 length equals 18 residues. The V gene's germline CDR1 is SGHAT and CDR2 FQNNGV. The V gene end was trimmed by 1 base and the J gene end by 6 bases; junction bases not matched to a gene: 15. CDR3 nucleotide sequence: TGTGCCAGCAGCTTAGTCCTAGCGGTTATTGGAATGTTCAATGAGCAGTTCTTC. Residues: CASSLVLAVIGMFNEQFF. Based on the CDR3 plus reference TRBV11-2 and TRBJ2-1, the full variable domain is EAGVAQSPRYKIIEKRQSVAFWCNPISGHATLYWYQQILGQGPKLLIQFQNNGVVDDSQLPKDRFSAERLKGVDSTLKIQPAKLEDSAVYLCASSLVLAVIGMFNEQFFGPGTRLTVL.

This clonotype was counted many times. The chain uses TRBV7-2 and TRBJ2-7; D assignment may be TRBD1 or TRBD2 (6 bases each). This CDR3 comprises 15 residues. Germline CDR1 is SGHTA and CDR2 is FQGNSA. V lost 5 bases to trimming and J lost 3 bases, with 17 bases between them. CDR3 region: CASSQGTPSIYEQYF. CDR3 DNA: TGTGCCAGCAGCCAGGGGACTCCATCCATCTACGAGCAGTACTTC.

This clonotype was recorded a few times. The J gene is TRBJ2-5, the V gene TRBV6-5; the D call may be TRBD1 or TRBD2 (5 bases each). Germline CDR1 and CDR2: MNHEY and SVGAGI. The V and J ends lost 2 bases and 1 base respectively, with 14 bases between them. The CDR3 is made up of 16 amino acids. CDR3 DNA: TGTGCCAGCAGTTACAGGGGACCTCTGTCCCAAGAGACCCAGTACTTC. The encoded protein is CASSYRGPLSQETQYF.

The chain recombines TRBV5-1 with TRBJ2-3; D might be TRBD1 or TRBD2, each matching 6 bases. CDR1 and CDR2 (germline): SGHRS, YFSETQ. The CDR3 sequence is 17 residues long. Trimming took 4 bases from V and 4 from J, leaving 22 bases between them. The CDR3 region is CASSRSGTGAPPDTQYF. The CDR3 nucleotides read TGCGCCAGCAGCCGATCTGGGACGGGGGCCCCTCCAGATACGCAGTATTTT. The whole variable domain, filled in from reference TRBV5-1 and TRBJ2-3, reads KAGVTQTPRYLIKTRGQQVTLSCSPISGHRSVSWYQQTPGQGLQFLFEYFSETQRNKGNFPGRFSGRQFSNSRSEMNVSTLELGDSALYLCASSRSGTGAPPDTQYFGPGTRLTVL.

This clonotype was counted between two and nine times. This rearrangement joins TRBV27 to TRBJ2-2; 10 bases fit TRBD1. This CDR3 is built from 16 residues. Trimming at V came to 3 bases and at J to 5 bases, leaving 6 bases not matched to a gene. Germline V gene data show CDR1 as MNHEY and CDR2 as SMNVEV (reference sequence). The CDR3, as DNA: TGTGCCAGCAGTTTTGGGGACAGGGGAAGAACCGGGGAGCTGTTTTTT. Protein sequence: CASSFGDRGRTGELFF.

V gene TRBV5-1 combines with J gene TRBJ2-1; D possibly uses TRBD1 or TRBD2 (5 bases each). V lost 4 bases, J lost 6 bases, and 11 bases lay in between. Germline CDR1 SGHRS, CDR2 YFSETQ. The CDR3 is 13 amino acids. The CDR3 DNA is TGCGCCAGCAGCCCCGGGACGGGCAATGAGCAGTTCTTC. Residues: CASSPGTGNEQFF.

This clonotype appeared many times. V is TRBV7-2 and J is TRBJ1-1, with TRBD1 matching over 9 bases. V was pared by 4 bases and J by 2 bases, with 2 bases of the junction left unmatched. The CDR3 totals 14 residues. Per the germline V gene, CDR1 is SGHTA and CDR2 is FQGNSA. The CDR3 DNA reads TGTGCCAGCAGCTCACAGGGGGCAAACACTGAAGCTTTCTTT. It is translated as CASSSQGANTEAFF.

Regarding this clonotype: A much larger clone lies a single base off, so this may be a read error. The chain links TRBV12-3 or TRBV12-4 to TRBJ1-1; no firm D call. The CDR3 extends over 14 amino acids. V dropped 5 bases and J dropped 0 bases, with 10 bases sitting between them. The CDR3 nucleotides read TGTGCCAGCAGTCTTATGGGGTTGAACACTGAAGCTTTCTTT. Its translation is CASSLMGLNTEAFF.